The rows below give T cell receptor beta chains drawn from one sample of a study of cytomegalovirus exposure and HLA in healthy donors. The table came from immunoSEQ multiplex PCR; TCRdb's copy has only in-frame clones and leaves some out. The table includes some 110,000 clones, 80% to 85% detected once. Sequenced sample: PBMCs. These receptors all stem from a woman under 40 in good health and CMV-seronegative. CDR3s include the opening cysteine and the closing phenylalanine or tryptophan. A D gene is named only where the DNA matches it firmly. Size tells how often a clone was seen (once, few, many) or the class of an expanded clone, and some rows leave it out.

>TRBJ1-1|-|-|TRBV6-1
TGTGCCAGCAGTGGCGGACACCTCGGGAACACTGAAGCTTTCTTT
CASSGGHLGNTEAFF
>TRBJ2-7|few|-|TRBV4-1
TGCGCCAGCAGCCAAGAAGATGGGGGCGAATCCGCCTACGAGCAGTACTTC
CASSQEDGGESAYEQYF
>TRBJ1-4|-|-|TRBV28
TGTGCCAGCAGTTTCACCGGGAACTACGAAAAACTGTTTTTT
CASSFTGNYEKLFF
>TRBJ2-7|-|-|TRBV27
TGTGCCAGCAGTTTGGGCAAGGCAGGCTCCTACGAGCAGTACTTC
CASSLGKAGSYEQYF
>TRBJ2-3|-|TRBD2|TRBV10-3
TGTGCCATCAGTTCCCCGGGACTAGTCGGGGAGACAGATACGCAGTATTTT
CAISSPGLVGETDTQYF
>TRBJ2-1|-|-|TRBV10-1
TGCGCCAGCAGTGAGTCTAGTAATGAGCAGTTCTTC
CASSESSNEQFF
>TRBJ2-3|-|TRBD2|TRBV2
TGTGCCAGCAGCCAGACTAGCGGGAGTACAGATACGCAGTATTTT
CASSQTSGSTDTQYF
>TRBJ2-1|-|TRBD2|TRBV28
TGTGCCAGCAGTTTACCCCTACTAGCGGGAGATCTGAATGAGCAGTTCTTC
CASSLPLLAGDLNEQFF
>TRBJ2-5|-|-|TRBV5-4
TGTGCCAGCAGCTTGGACTCTCAAGAGACCCAGTACTTC
CASSLDSQETQYF
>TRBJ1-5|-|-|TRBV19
TGTGCCAGTAACGACGGACATCATAGCAATCAGCCCCAGCATTTT
CASNDGHHSNQPQHF
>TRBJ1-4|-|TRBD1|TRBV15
TGTGCCACCAGCAGAGATAGTGGGACAGGGGATGAAAAACTGTTTTTT
CATSRDSGTGDEKLFF
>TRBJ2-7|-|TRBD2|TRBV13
TGTGCCAGCAGCTCCGGCCATGGGACTAGCGGGAGCAAGCCCTACGAGCAGTACTTC
CASSSGHGTSGSKPYEQYF
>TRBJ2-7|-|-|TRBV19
TGTGCCAGTAGTGGACGCCGGGGGAGCGAGCAGTACTTC
CASSGRRGSEQYF
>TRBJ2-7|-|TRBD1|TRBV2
TGTGCCAGCAGATTCGACAGGGCAGGCGAGCAGTACTTC
CASRFDRAGEQYF
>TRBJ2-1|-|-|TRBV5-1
TGCGCCAGCAGATTTAGCAATGAGCAGTTCTTC
CASRFSNEQFF
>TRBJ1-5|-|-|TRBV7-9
TGTTCCAGCAGCTACCCGGATCAGCCCCAGCATTTT
CSSSYPDQPQHF
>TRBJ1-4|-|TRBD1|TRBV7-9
TGTTCCAGCAGCTTAGGACAGGGTAAAAACGAAAAACTGTTTTTT
CSSSLGQGKNEKLFF
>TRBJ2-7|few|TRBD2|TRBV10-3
TGTGCCATCAGTGATCCCGGGACTAGCGGGAGGGCCCACGAGCAGTACTTC
CAISDPGTSGRAHEQYF
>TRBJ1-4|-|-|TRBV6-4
TGTGCCAGCAGCCCCTCAGCAACTAATGAAAAACTGTTTTTT
CASSPSATNEKLFF
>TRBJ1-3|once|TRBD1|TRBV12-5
TGTGCTACAAAGGACAGGGTCGGAAACACCATATATTTT
CATKDRVGNTIYF
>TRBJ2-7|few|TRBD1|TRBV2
TGTGCCAGCAGGGGGGAGGACAGGGGGCTTAACGAGCAGTACTTC
CASRGEDRGLNEQYF
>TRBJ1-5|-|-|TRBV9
TGTGCCAGCAGCCTATGGGGGAGGTTTAGCAATCAGCCCCAGCATTTT
CASSLWGRFSNQPQHF
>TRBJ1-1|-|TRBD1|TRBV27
TGTGCCAGCAGTTCCACTAGGGGGCTTCGGAATTTAGACACTGAAGCTTTCTTT
CASSSTRGLRNLDTEAFF
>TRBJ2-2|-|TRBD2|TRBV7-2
TGTGCCAGCAGCTTAGGACTAGCGGCCGGGGAGCTGTTTTTT
CASSLGLAAGELFF
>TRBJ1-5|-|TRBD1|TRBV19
TGTGCCAGTAGTATCCAGGGGGGATCCCAGCATTTT
CASSIQGGSQHF
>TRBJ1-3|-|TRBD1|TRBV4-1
TGCGCCAGCAGCCAAGGGTTACAGGGGGGTGGAAACACCATATATTTT
CASSQGLQGGGNTIYF
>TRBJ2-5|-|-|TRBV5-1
TGCGCCAGCAGCTGGACAGAGGAGGAGACCCAGTACTTC
CASSWTEEETQYF
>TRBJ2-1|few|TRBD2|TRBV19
TGTGCCAGTTCTAGACTAGCGGGCCCCTCCGCTGAGCAGTTCTTC
CASSRLAGPSAEQFF
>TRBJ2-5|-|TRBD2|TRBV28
TGTGCCAGCAGCCCCCTGCTAGCGGGAGGGGGGAAACTTCAAGAGACCCAGTACTTC
CASSPLLAGGGKLQETQYF
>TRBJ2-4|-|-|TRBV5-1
TGCGCCAGCAGCTTGGGACAGGGAGGCATTCAGTACTTC
CASSLGQGGIQYF
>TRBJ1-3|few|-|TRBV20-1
TGCAGTGCTAGAGGCGGGAACACCATATATTTT
CSARGGNTIYF
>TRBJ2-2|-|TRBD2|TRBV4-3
TGCGCCAGCAGCCAAACTAGCGGGGCGAACACCGGGGAGCTGTTTTTT
CASSQTSGANTGELFF
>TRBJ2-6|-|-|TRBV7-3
TGTGCCAGCAGCCCCGAGGCTTCTGGGGCCAACGTCCTGACTTTC
CASSPEASGANVLTF
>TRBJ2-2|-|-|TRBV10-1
TGCGCCAGCAGTGATGCCGGGTCTACCGGGGAGCTGTTTTTT
CASSDAGSTGELFF
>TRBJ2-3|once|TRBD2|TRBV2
TGTGCCAGCTCGGGACTAGCGGGAGGGCCTGGGAGCACAGATACGCAGTATTTT
CASSGLAGGPGSTDTQYF
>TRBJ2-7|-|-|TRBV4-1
TGCGCCAGCAGCCAGCAACCGGGACTTAACTCCTACGAGCAGTACTTC
CASSQQPGLNSYEQYF
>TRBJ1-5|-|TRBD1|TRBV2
TGTGCCAGCAGTGGGACAGGGGGCTGGGAAGGGAATCAGCCCCAGCATTTT
CASSGTGGWEGNQPQHF
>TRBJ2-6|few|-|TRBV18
TGTGCCAGCTCACCACCAAGTGAGCGCTGGGCCAACGTCCTGACTTTC
CASSPPSERWANVLTF
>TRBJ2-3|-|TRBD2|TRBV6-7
TGTGCCAGCAGTTCCCCGGAGCTAGCGGGTGATACGCAGTATTTT
CASSSPELAGDTQYF
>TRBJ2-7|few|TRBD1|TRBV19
TGTGCCAGTAGTATCACAGGGGCGGTGGACGAGCAGTACTTC
CASSITGAVDEQYF
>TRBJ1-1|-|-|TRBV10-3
TGTGCCATCAGGGATACGGGGAACACTGAAGCTTTCTTT
CAIRDTGNTEAFF
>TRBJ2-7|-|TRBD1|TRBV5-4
TGTGCCAGCAGCCCCGGACAGGGTGAATTCTACGAGCAGTACTTC
CASSPGQGEFYEQYF